A single sample gave rise to the 8 T cell receptor beta chains below, sequenced in a study of regulatory T cells in long-lasting Graves disease. Documented time point: persistent/refractory GD, antithyroid drugs over 5 years with positive TRAb. Researchers made the TCR library from RNA that was extracted from PBMCs. The TCR beta library used iRepertoire HTBI primers with Arm-PCR amplification of CDR3. TCRdb recomputed calls from the multiplex PCR reads with MiXCR, one row per CDR3 protein. In the table there are over 300,000 distinct CDR3 sequences, around 20% of which are singletons. The sequencing used peripheral blood mononuclear cells (PBMCs), collected when the disease was refractory, from a patient treated with antithyroid drugs. The origin of the receptors is a female donor with Graves disease.

The table lists this clonotype with a few counts. This chain uses TRBV4-3 with TRBJ2-7; the match to TRBD1 covers 8 bases. Looked up from germline, CDR1 is LGHNA and CDR2 is YSLEER. V was pared by 0 bases and J by 2 bases, with 0 bases of the junction left unmatched. The CDR3 has 14 residues. The CDR3 is CASSQDRGPYEQYF. Here the CDR3 DNA reads TGCGCCAGCAGCCAAGACAGGGGGCCCTACGAGCAGTACTTC.

This clonotype was picked up a small number of times. The chain uses TRBV27 and TRBJ1-1, with D maybe TRBD1 (5 bases). The CDR3 covers 13 residues. Deletions cut 5 bases from V and 6 bases from J, with 13 bases between. CDR1 and CDR2 (germline): MNHEY, SMNVEV (reference sequence). CDR3 residues: CASSLRDGSEAFF. The CDR3 DNA reads TGTGCCAGCAGTCTCCGGGACGGGTCTGAAGCTTTCTTT.

The J gene is TRBJ2-1, the V gene TRBV14; D is uncertain. Trimming took 0 bases from V and 3 from J, leaving 12 bases between them. CDR1 and CDR2 from the germline V gene are SGHDN and FVKESK. The CDR3 has 16 residues. For the CDR3, the DNA is TGTGCCAGCAGCCAAGACAAGTTTCCCCTCTACAATGAGCAGTTCTTC. This translates into CASSQDKFPLYNEQFF.

This clonotype was counted many times. V is TRBV13 and J is TRBJ1-1; D remains unclear. The CDR3 covers 12 residues. The V gene lost 4 bases and the J gene lost 2 bases, with 5 bases spanning the gap. Germline lookup yields CDR1 PRHDT and CDR2 FYEKMQ (reference sequence). The CDR3 DNA reads TGTGCCAGCAGCTGGGCCAACACTGAAGCTTTCTTT. It translates to CASSWANTEAFF.

The chain uses TRBV19 and TRBJ2-7; D possibly corresponds to TRBD1 (6 bases). The CDR3 is 14 amino acids. Trimming shortened V by 4 bases and J by 0 bases, and 10 bases separated the two germline ends. The germline V gene has CDR1 LNHDA and CDR2 SQIVND (reference sequence). The CDR3 DNA sequence: TGTGCCAGTAGTAACGACAGGAGCTCCTACGAGCAGTACTTC. This encodes CASSNDRSSYEQYF.

The chain couples TRBV24-1 to TRBJ2-4, with D possibly TRBD1 on 5 matching bases. The V gene lost 7 bases and the J gene lost 3 bases, with 15 bases spanning the gap. The length of the CDR3 is 15 residues. Germline V lookup: CDR1 KGHDR, CDR2 SFDVKD. The DNA of the CDR3 is TGTGCCACCAGCCGACAGAGAACAGACAAAAACATTCAGTACTTC. Translation: CATSRQRTDKNIQYF.

This clonotype was observed at least ten times. This sequence joins TRBV24-1 and TRBJ2-7; 10 nucleotides agree with TRBD1. This CDR3 spans 14 amino acids. Trimming removed 9 bases from V and 3 bases from J; junction bases left unmatched: 7. Germline-derived CDR1 and CDR2 are KGHDR and SFDVKD. The CDR3 spells CATRTRTGGYEQYF. Here the CDR3 DNA reads TGTGCCACCCGCACCCGGACAGGGGGCTACGAGCAGTACTTC.

V is TRBV20-1 and J is TRBJ1-6, with D unclear. This CDR3 comprises 13 residues. V was clipped by 6 bases and J by 10 bases, with 16 bases between them. The germline gives CDR1 DFQATT, CDR2 SNEGSKA (reference sequence). This CDR3 is CSAQDLPGSPLHF. Written as DNA, the CDR3 is TGCAGTGCGCAAGATCTACCGGGGTCACCCCTCCACTTT.